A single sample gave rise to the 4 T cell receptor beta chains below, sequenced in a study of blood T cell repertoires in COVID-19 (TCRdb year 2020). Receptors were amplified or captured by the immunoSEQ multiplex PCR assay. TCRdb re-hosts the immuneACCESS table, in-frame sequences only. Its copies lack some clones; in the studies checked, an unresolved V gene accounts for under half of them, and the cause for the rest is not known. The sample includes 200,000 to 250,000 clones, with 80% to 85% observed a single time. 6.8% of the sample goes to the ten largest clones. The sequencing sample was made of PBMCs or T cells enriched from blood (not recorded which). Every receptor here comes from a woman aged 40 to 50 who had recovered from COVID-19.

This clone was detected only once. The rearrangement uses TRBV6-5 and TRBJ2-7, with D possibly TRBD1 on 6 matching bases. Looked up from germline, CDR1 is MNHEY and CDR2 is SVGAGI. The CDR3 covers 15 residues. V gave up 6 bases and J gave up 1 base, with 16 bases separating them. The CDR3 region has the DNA TGTGCCAGCAGGCCCCGAATAGGACAGTCCTACGAGCAGTACTTC. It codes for CASRPRIGQSYEQYF.

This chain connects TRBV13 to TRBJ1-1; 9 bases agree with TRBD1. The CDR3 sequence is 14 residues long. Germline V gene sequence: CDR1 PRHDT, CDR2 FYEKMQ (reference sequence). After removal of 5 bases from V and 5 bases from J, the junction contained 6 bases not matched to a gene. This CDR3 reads CASSLGTGRTEAFF. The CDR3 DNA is TGTGCCAGCAGCCTCGGGACAGGGAGGACTGAAGCTTTCTTT.

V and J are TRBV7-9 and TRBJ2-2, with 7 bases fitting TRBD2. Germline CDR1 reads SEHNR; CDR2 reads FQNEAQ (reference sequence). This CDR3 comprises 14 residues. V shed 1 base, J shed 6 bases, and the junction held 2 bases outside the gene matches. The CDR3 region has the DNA TGTGCCAGCAGCTTAGGACTAGCCGCCGGGGAGCTGTTTTTT. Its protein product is CASSLGLAAGELFF.

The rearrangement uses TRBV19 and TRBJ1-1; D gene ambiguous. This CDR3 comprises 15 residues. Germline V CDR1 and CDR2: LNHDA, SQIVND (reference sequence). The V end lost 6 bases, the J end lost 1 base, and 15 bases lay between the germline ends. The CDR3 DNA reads TGTGCCAGTAGCCCTAATGGAGGGCAGAACACTGAAGCTTTCTTT. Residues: CASSPNGGQNTEAFF.